The next 23 T cell receptor beta chains were all read from a single sample in a study of identifying expanded T cells in peripheral blood. Produced via immunoSEQ multiplex PCR; TCRdb's table is partial and in-frame only. The sample records some 93,000 clones, 85% to 90% being singletons. The sample was blood. These receptors were obtained from a person aged 18 to 70 in good health.

This sequence joins TRBV29-1 and TRBJ2-3, with D uncertain. The CDR3 sequence is 12 residues long. Per germline, CDR1 SQVTM and CDR2 ANQGSEA. V was clipped by 3 bases and J by 2 bases, with 6 bases between them. For the CDR3, the DNA is TGCAGCGTTGATAGGAACACAGATACGCAGTATTTT. It specifies CSVDRNTDTQYF.

V is TRBV5-6 and J is TRBJ1-3; D is unclear. The CDR3 loop spans 15 amino acids. V lost 7 bases and J lost 0, with 14 bases in between. Germline V CDR1 and CDR2: SGHDT, YYEEEE. CDR3 DNA sequence: TGTGCCAGCTCATACGGGTCGATCTCTGGAAACACCATATATTTT. It specifies CASSYGSISGNTIYF.

This chain links TRBV7-3 with TRBJ2-5; D gene unclear. The ends were cut back, 2 bases at V and 2 bases at J, with 6 bases in the middle. This CDR3 has 13 amino acids. The V gene's germline CDR1 is SGHTA and CDR2 FQGTGA. The CDR3 protein is CASSLSPQETQYF. DNA for the CDR3: TGTGCCAGCAGCTTATCGCCTCAAGAGACCCAGTACTTC.

The genes are TRBV28 and TRBJ1-4; the D is unclear. Germline V gene sequence: CDR1 MDHEN, CDR2 SYDVKM. The CDR3 runs to 15 residues. V was shortened by 4 bases and J by 6 bases, with 15 bases between the two germline ends. The CDR3 here is CASSSPGEVDEKLFF. CDR3 in DNA: TGTGCCAGCAGTTCACCCGGGGAGGTTGATGAAAAACTGTTTTTT.

The rearrangement joins TRBV4-2 to TRBJ2-7; 10 positions match TRBD2. CDR1 and CDR2 (germline): LGHNA, YNFKEQ. This CDR3 region has 17 residues. The V and J ends lost 1 base and 5 bases, in that order; junction bases with no gene match: 11. As DNA, the CDR3 is TGTGCCAGCAGCCAAGCAGGGACAACTAGCGGGATCGACGAGCAGTACTTC. Translating it yields CASSQAGTTSGIDEQYF.

V usage is TRBV5-1 and J usage is TRBJ2-5; possibly TRBD1 or TRBD2 for D (5 bases each). Looked up from germline, CDR1 is SGHRS and CDR2 is YFSETQ. With 0 bases removed from V and 5 bases from J, the gap between germline ends came to 17 bases. The CDR3 is 16 residues long. The CDR3 loop is CASSLAASGGMETQYF. CDR3 nucleotides: TGCGCCAGCAGCTTGGCGGCGTCTGGGGGTATGGAGACCCAGTACTTC.

The V gene is TRBV7-6, the J gene TRBJ2-2; 12 bases match TRBD2. CDR1 is SGHVS, CDR2 FNYEAQ, per germline. The CDR3 contains 18 residues. Trimming cost V 5 bases and J 0 bases; bases outside gene matches: 7. CDR3 sequence (DNA): TGTGCCAGCAGCGCAGGACTAGCGGGGCCCACGAACACCGGGGAGCTGTTTTTT. This encodes CASSAGLAGPTNTGELFF.

This clone is medium-sized (0.01 to 0.1%) by share. The chain carries TRBV6-4 and TRBJ2-2; 11 positions match TRBD2. Germline CDR1 MRHNA, CDR2 SNTAGT. Germline trimming cut 2 bases from V and 3 bases from J; bases unmatched to any gene: 2. CDR3 length: 16 amino acids. The CDR3 bases are TGTGCCAGCAGTGACGGACTAGCGGGTGACACCGGGGAGCTGTTTTTT. This translates into CASSDGLAGDTGELFF.

This clone was found once. The germline gene is not matched at one end of the junction; a read error may be the cause. The chain recombines TRBV4-1 with TRBJ2-2, with a tentative D call TRBD1 (6 bases). The germline gives CDR1 MGHRA, CDR2 YSYEKL. The CDR3 is 21 residues long. The CDR3 nucleotides are TGCGCCAGCAGCCCTTTGCCTCAGGGGACCCAGGGACACTCGAACATCGGGGAGCTGTTTTTT. Protein: CASSPLPQGTQGHSNIGELFF.

This sequence joins TRBV4-2 and TRBJ2-1; D gene uncertain. The CDR3 is made up of 17 amino acids. Trimming took off 0 bases at V and 0 bases at J, with 12 bases between the two ends. CDR1 is LGHNA and CDR2 is YNFKEQ in the germline V gene. The CDR3 DNA is TGTGCCAGCAGCCAAGAGTCAATACCTTTCTCCTACAATGAGCAGTTCTTC. It codes for CASSQESIPFSYNEQFF.

The chain carries TRBV5-4 and TRBJ2-5; D possibly corresponds to TRBD2 (7 bases). Trimming removed 4 bases from V and 2 bases from J, with 15 bases in between. This CDR3 contains 15 residues. Germline V gives CDR1 SGHNT, CDR2 YYREEE (reference sequence). CDR3 region: CASSPGGGGQETQYF. CDR3 coding DNA: TGTGCCAGCAGCCCTGGGGGCGGGGGACAAGAGACCCAGTACTTC.

The chain combines TRBV30 with TRBJ2-3; D uncertain. V was shortened by 2 bases and J by 2 bases, with 5 bases between the two germline ends. The CDR3 runs to 12 residues. Germline assignment: CDR1 GTSNPN and CDR2 SVGIG (reference sequence). The CDR3 nucleotides are TGTGCCTGGAGTCCTAACACAGATACGCAGTATTTT. This encodes CAWSPNTDTQYF.

This clone was detected once. The chain employs TRBV7-2 and TRBJ2-5; D could derive from TRBD1 or TRBD2 (5 bases each). CDR1 and CDR2 (germline): SGHTA, FQGNSA. The CDR3 extends over 12 amino acids. Trimming removed 7 bases from V and 7 bases from J, with 13 bases in between. The CDR3 DNA is TGTGCCAGCAACCGGGACCCCGGGACCCAGTACTTC. Residues: CASNRDPGTQYF.

The CDR3, as DNA: TGCGCCAGCAGCTTAACAGGGTCCTACGAGCAGTACTTC. Translating gives CASSLTGSYEQYF. The chain joins TRBV10-1 to TRBJ2-7, with D possibly TRBD1 on 6 matching bases. Trimming took off 6 bases at V and 1 base at J, with 10 bases between the two ends. The CDR3 runs to 13 residues. Per germline, CDR1 WNHNN and CDR2 SYGVQD (reference sequence).

There are a few counts of this clone. The rearrangement links TRBV5-4 to TRBJ1-6, with D unclear. The CDR3 spans 14 residues. Trimming stripped 4 bases from V and 8 bases from J, with 13 bases between. Per germline, CDR1 SGHNT and CDR2 YYREEE (reference sequence). CDR3 sequence: CASSPEGRHSPLHF. The CDR3 DNA sequence: TGTGCCAGCAGCCCCGAGGGTAGACATTCACCCCTCCACTTT.

The chain uses TRBV5-4 and TRBJ1-2; D not certain. Germline V lookup: CDR1 SGHNT, CDR2 YYREEE (reference sequence). CDR3 length equals 13 residues. V was trimmed by 4 bases and J by 3 bases, leaving 10 bases between them. CDR3 in amino acids: CASSLDGYYGYTF. The DNA of the CDR3 is TGTGCCAGCAGCCTGGACGGTTACTATGGCTACACCTTC.

The rearrangement joins TRBV9 to TRBJ2-7; 8 nucleotides line up with TRBD2. The V gene end was trimmed by 4 bases and the J gene end by 2 bases; junction bases not matched to a gene: 11. Germline V gives CDR1 SGDLS, CDR2 YYNGEE. CDR3 size: 16 residues. In DNA form, the CDR3 reads TGTGCCAGCAGCCCTACTTTAGTAGCGGGGACCTACGAGCAGTACTTC. Translated, it gives CASSPTLVAGTYEQYF.

The chain is built from TRBV4-1 and TRBJ1-1, with D unclear. V gave up 2 bases and J gave up 2 bases, with 9 bases separating them. This CDR3 region has 14 residues. The germline V gene encodes CDR1 MGHRA and CDR2 YSYEKL. The CDR3: CASSQPSFNTEAFF. For the CDR3, the DNA is TGCGCCAGCAGCCAACCCAGTTTTAACACTGAAGCTTTCTTT.

This chain joins TRBV4-3 and TRBJ1-4; D unclear. V gave up 1 base and J gave up 5 bases, with 11 bases separating them. Germline CDR1 LGHNA, CDR2 YSLEER. The CDR3 is made up of 15 amino acids. CDR3: CASSQGRVWNEKLFF. In nucleotides, the CDR3 is TGCGCCAGCAGCCAAGGTCGGGTTTGGAATGAAAAACTGTTTTTT.

This chain uses TRBV11-2 with TRBJ2-7; 10 bases align to TRBD1. The CDR3 is made up of 16 amino acids. Trimming cost V 5 bases and J 1 base; bases outside gene matches: 8. In germline, CDR1 is SGHAT, CDR2 FQNNGV. CDR3 loop: CASSPWTGGRSYEQYF. CDR3 DNA: TGTGCCAGCAGCCCATGGACAGGGGGAAGGTCCTACGAGCAGTACTTC.

The chain carries TRBV29-1 and TRBJ2-2, with D perhaps matching TRBD1 or TRBD2 (5 bases each). CDR1 SQVTM and CDR2 ANQGSEA come from the germline V gene. The CDR3 covers 16 residues. The V and J ends lost 0 bases and 2 bases respectively, with 13 bases between them. CDR3 loop: CSVEETRGPNTGELFF. CDR3 DNA: TGCAGCGTTGAAGAAACGAGGGGTCCTAACACCGGGGAGCTGTTTTTT.

The chain combines TRBV7-6 with TRBJ2-7, with 9 bases identical to TRBD1. CDR1 is SGHVS and CDR2 is FNYEAQ in the germline V gene. The junction had 9 bases not matched to a gene; V was cut back by 4 bases and J by 2 bases. CDR3 length: 16 amino acids. CDR3 coding DNA: TGTGCCAGCAGCTCTCCAACGGGACAGGGAACCTACGAGCAGTACTTC. This translates into CASSSPTGQGTYEQYF.

The chain has TRBV6-6 and TRBJ2-3, with TRBD1 as a possible D gene (6 bases). CDR3 length: 15 amino acids. Between the trimmed V and J ends, which lost 6 bases and 1 base, there was a span of 14 bases. The germline V gene encodes CDR1 MNHNY and CDR2 SVGAGI (reference sequence). CDR3: CASSLATGRTDTQYF. CDR3 sequence (DNA): TGTGCCAGCAGCCTAGCCACAGGGCGCACAGATACGCAGTATTTT.